This T cell receptor beta chain was sequenced in a study of shared clonotypes between healthy human individuals. Positively selected for CCR7, the CD45RO-negative cells used as naive CD8 cells excluded terminally differentiated effector memory CD45RA+ cells. The CDR3 totals 18 residues. The germline gives CDR1 MDHEN, CDR2 SYDVKM. Trimming shortened V by 2 bases and J by 0 bases, and 18 bases separated the two germline ends. As regards this clone: Its specificity is unknown.

Each replicate PCR on the sorted subsets used about 0.2 ug DNA (around 31,000 T cell genomes). Original data processing: Filtering of immunoSEQ junctional sequences could not match full-length read filtering. The method was immunoSEQ multiplex PCR; TCRdb's version includes in-frame clones alone and lacks a portion of them. D and trimming come from the DNA, and the V and J calls and clone size come from that table. The table includes about 2,200,000 clones, around 93% detected once. Whole-study results and caveats: Between a few donors, naive CD4 clonotypes were shared at a level of around 5.1%.

This TCR was sampled from a man aged 18 to 29 in good health. Some clones in this sample may be carry-over from other donors' samples. This chain connects TRBV28 to TRBJ2-3; D possibly corresponds to TRBD1 (5 bases). Sequences were obtained from naive CD8+ T cells from PBMCs. The CDR3 DNA reads TGTGCCAGCAGTTTACATGGTGGTTACAGGTTGAGCACAGATACGCAGTATTTT. The encoded protein is CASSLHGGYRLSTDTQYF.